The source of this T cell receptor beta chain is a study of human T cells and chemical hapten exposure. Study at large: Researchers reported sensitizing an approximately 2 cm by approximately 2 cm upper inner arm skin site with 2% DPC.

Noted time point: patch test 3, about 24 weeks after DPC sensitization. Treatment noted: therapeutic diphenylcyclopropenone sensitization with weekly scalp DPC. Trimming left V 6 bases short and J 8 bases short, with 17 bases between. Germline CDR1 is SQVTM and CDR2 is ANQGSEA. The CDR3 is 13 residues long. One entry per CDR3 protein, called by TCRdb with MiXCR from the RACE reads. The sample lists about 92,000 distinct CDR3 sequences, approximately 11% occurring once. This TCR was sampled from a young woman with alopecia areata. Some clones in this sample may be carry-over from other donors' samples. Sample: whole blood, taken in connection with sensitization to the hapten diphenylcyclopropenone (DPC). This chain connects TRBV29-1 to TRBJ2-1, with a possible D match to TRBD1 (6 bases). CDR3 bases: TGCAGCGTAGGGGGACGGGGTATCGATGAGCAGTTCTTC. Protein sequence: CSVGGRGIDEQFF.